This record concerns one T cell receptor beta chain sequence. The data were obtained in a study of blood T cell repertoires in COVID-19. Study information: The United States, Italy and Spain supplied acute and convalescent COVID-19 samples.

There are 16 residues in the CDR3. CDR1 is LNHDA, CDR2 SQIVND, per germline (reference sequence). J lost 2 bases, V lost 9 bases, and 13 bases had no gene match. This table comes from immunoSEQ multiplex PCR, and its TCRdb copy is limited to in-frame clones, with some not included. The profile shows 50,000 to 75,000 clones, roughly 92% of them singletons. This TCR came from a man over 45 with active COVID-19. The chain combines TRBV19 with TRBJ1-2, with 9 bases fitting TRBD1. Sequenced sample: peripheral blood. The CDR3, as DNA: TGTGCCAGCACCAATCACCGGGACAGGGAGAACTATGGCTACACCTTC. This translates into CASTNHRDRENYGYTF.